This TCR beta chain was obtained from a study of vaccination effects on CD4 cells after COVID-19. About the study: Post-vaccine sample collection fell at a median of 72 days after the second dose. Points from the study as a whole: A shortage of convalescent patients and an absence of early post-infection timepoints characterized the study.

Germline-derived CDR1 and CDR2 are SGHRS and YFSETQ. The CDR3 runs 16 residues. V lost 1 base to trimming and J lost 0 bases, with 8 bases between them. Clones were sequenced by immunoSEQ multiplex PCR, and TCRdb holds only the in-frame ones, with some missing. Among about 33,000 clones listed, 82% were seen once. Regarding this clone: Its specificity is unknown.

Pools of viral peptides were used by the ViraFEST assay to expand antigen-specific CD4+ T cells ahead of sequencing. Culturing for roughly 10 days preceded CD4+ T cell isolation. It was two doses of either the BNT162b2 or mRNA-1273 vaccine that participants received. Nucleocapsid antibody tests were negative, and the vaccine recipients had no prior SARS-CoV-2 infection. Cultures received IL-2 medium that replaced half the medium on days 3 and 7. The chain employs TRBV5-1 and TRBJ2-6; no firm D call. The source is a human donor who received a COVID-19 vaccine. Some clones in this sample may be carry-over from other donors' samples. Sequencing was performed on CD4+ T cells from PBMCs cultured with HCoV-NL63 spike peptides, taken after COVID-19 vaccination. For the CDR3, the DNA is TGCGCCAGCAGCTTGTCGGCCAGCTCTGGGGCCAACGTCCTGACTTTC. Translating it yields CASSLSASSGANVLTF.